Presented here are 13 T cell receptor beta chains from one specimen sequenced in a study of OX40 agonist ivuxolimab in advanced cancers. Assay: immunoSEQ multiplex PCR; the TCRdb copy retains only in-frame clones and omits some. The sample holds some 50,000 clones, around nine tenths seen once. The material was CD4+ or CD8+ T cells sorted from blood, obtained in a trial of the OX40 agonist ivuxolimab. Receptors were obtained from an adult with an advanced solid tumor such as melanoma, head and neck, liver or kidney cancer.

V usage is TRBV6-4 and J usage is TRBJ1-6; perhaps TRBD1 as D (5 bases). V was trimmed by 7 bases and J by 2 bases, leaving 12 bases between them. This CDR3 is built from 15 residues. Germline CDR1 and CDR2: MRHNA and SNTAGT. The CDR3 DNA reads TGTGCCAGCAAAACGTCAGGGACCTATAATTCACCCCTCCACTTT. Translating it yields CASKTSGTYNSPLHF.

The chain joins TRBV6-6 to TRBJ1-1; D is unresolved. V lost 8 bases, J lost 6 bases, and 13 bases lay in between. The CDR3 runs to 12 residues. CDR1 and CDR2 (germline): MNHNY, SVGAGI (reference sequence). The CDR3 region has the DNA TGTGCCAGCGGGTCTTCGGGCGCTGAAGCTTTCTTT. This translates into CASGSSGAEAFF.

The chain links TRBV15 to TRBJ2-1; 10 positions agree with TRBD2. The CDR3 has 16 amino acids. V lost 3 bases and J lost 6; bases outside the gene matches: 8. Germline CDR1 LNHNV, CDR2 YYDKDF (reference sequence). CDR3 nucleotide sequence: TGTGCCACCAGCAGGAAATCCGGGACTAGCGTCAATGAGCAGTTCTTC. Translated, it gives CATSRKSGTSVNEQFF.

The V gene is TRBV7-6, the J gene TRBJ1-5; D is undetermined. The ends were cut back, 5 bases at V and 0 bases at J, with 5 bases in the middle. This CDR3 region has 13 residues. Germline loops: CDR1 SGHVS, CDR2 FNYEAQ. The chain's CDR3 is CASSLNSNQPQHF. The CDR3 bases are TGTGCCAGCAGCCTAAATAGCAATCAGCCCCAGCATTTT.

J is TRBJ1-4 and V is TRBV4-1, with TRBD1 as a possible D gene (6 bases). CDR1 MGHRA and CDR2 YSYEKL come from the germline V gene. The CDR3 totals 15 residues. The V end lost 3 bases, the J end lost 7 bases, and 15 bases lay between the germline ends. The CDR3 DNA sequence: TGCGCCAGCAGCCACAGTGGGGGGCTGGGTGAAAAACTGTTTTTT. This sequence encodes CASSHSGGLGEKLFF.

This clone was observed once. The genes are TRBV6-1 and TRBJ1-2, with D tentatively TRBD1 (6 bases). The V end lost 8 bases, the J end lost 4 bases, and 14 bases lay between the germline ends. Germline V gene lookup returns CDR1 MNHNS and CDR2 SASEGT. The CDR3 loop spans 13 amino acids. CDR3 protein: CASPGGGVYGYTF. The CDR3 bases are TGTGCCAGCCCTGGCGGGGGCGTCTATGGCTACACCTTC.

The chain uses TRBV25-1 and TRBJ1-4; 7 positions match TRBD1. V shed 8 bases, J shed 4 bases, and the junction held 7 bases outside the gene matches. Germline V gene lookup returns CDR1 MGHDK and CDR2 SYGVNS. This CDR3 is 14 amino acids long. CDR3 bases: TGTGCCAGCGGACGGGACAGCCATAATGAAAAACTGTTTTTT. Translation: CASGRDSHNEKLFF.

In its sample, this clone was seen a few times. The rearrangement uses TRBV11-2 and TRBJ2-4, with unresolved D. CDR3 size: 13 residues. Germline assignment: CDR1 SGHAT and CDR2 FQNNGV. V dropped 3 bases and J dropped 9 bases, with 12 bases sitting between them. CDR3 in DNA: TGTGCCAGCAGCTTGGGTGGGTTGGGCATTCAGTACTTC. Translated, it gives CASSLGGLGIQYF.

This clone was recorded only once. This rearrangement joins TRBV7-7 to TRBJ1-3; TRBD1 might be the D (5 bases). The CDR3 covers 15 residues. Germline CDR1 is SSHAT and CDR2 is FNYEAQ (reference sequence). Between the trimmed V and J ends, which lost 5 bases and 2 bases, there was a span of 13 bases. For the CDR3, the DNA is TGTGCCAGCAGCCGGGGCGAGGGACCTGGAAACACCATATATTTT. It yields the protein CASSRGEGPGNTIYF.

The chain employs TRBV4-1 and TRBJ2-5, with 12 bases that match TRBD2. The closer fit of TRBJ2-7 to the DNA end suggests the J call may be wrong. The CDR3 consists of 17 residues. Germline CDR1 is MGHRA and CDR2 is YSYEKL. The CDR3, as DNA: TGCGCCAGCAGCCAAGGACTAGCGGGAGTTGGGGCCTACGAGCAGTACTTC. As protein: CASSQGLAGVGAYEQYF.

Only a few counts were recorded for this clone. This chain uses TRBV28 with TRBJ1-2, with TRBD1 matching over 9 bases. The CDR3 consists of 16 residues. The V segment lost 5 bases and the J segment 4 bases; nucleotides outside the gene matches: 11. Germline values: CDR1 MDHEN, CDR2 SYDVKM. The CDR3 DNA follows: TGTGCCAGCAGTAACGACAGGGGGTGGCGGTTCTATGGCTACACCTTC. Its translation is CASSNDRGWRFYGYTF.

V gene TRBV11-3 combines with J gene TRBJ2-1, with D possibly being TRBD1 (5 bases). V was pared by 5 bases and J by 13 bases, with 21 bases between. The CDR3 totals 14 residues. CDR1 SGHNT and CDR2 YENEEA come from the germline V gene. Here the CDR3 DNA reads TGTGCCAGCAGCGAAGCTGGACAAGGCATGCACCAGTTCTTC. Translation: CASSEAGQGMHQFF.

In this sample, this clone is medium-sized (0.01 to 0.1%). The rearrangement links TRBV7-6 to TRBJ1-5, with D tentatively TRBD1 (5 bases). The germline V gene encodes CDR1 SGHVS and CDR2 FNYEAQ. The CDR3 totals 15 residues. The V end was cut by 1 base, the J end by 7 bases, with 14 bases between. This CDR3 reads CASSLEGVRGQPQHF. The CDR3 DNA follows: TGTGCCAGCAGCTTAGAGGGAGTACGGGGCCAGCCCCAGCATTTT.